Each of the 20 T cell receptor beta chains below was sequenced from the same sample in a study of lymphopenia after photon versus proton radiotherapy. Data came from immunoSEQ multiplex PCR; TCRdb stores just in-frame clones and leaves some out. The sample includes around 160,000 clones, approximately 90% seen only once; the top ten take around 5%. The material was peripheral blood, obtained from a patient treated with photon-based radiotherapy. These receptor sequences come from a man between 50 and 59 years old with gastric cancer.

The CDR3 here is CASSGDYSNQPQHF. As DNA, the CDR3 is TGTGCCAGTAGTGGGGATTACAGCAATCAGCCCCAGCATTTT. The J gene is TRBJ1-5, the V gene TRBV19; D remains ambiguous. CDR3 size: 14 residues. Trimming removed 5 bases at V and 1 base at J, with 9 bases between. Germline CDR1 is LNHDA and CDR2 is SQIVND (reference sequence). The full variable domain, rest sourced from reference TRBV19 and TRBJ1-5, is DGGITQSPKYLFRKEGQNVTLSCEQNLNHDAMYWYRQDPGQGLRLIYYSQIVNDFQKGDIAEGYSVSREKKESFPLTVTSAQKNPTAFYLCASSGDYSNQPQHFGDGTRLSIL.

The chain recombines TRBV5-5 with TRBJ2-6; possibly TRBD1 for D (7 bases). The CDR3 covers 20 residues. Trimming cost V 6 bases and J 1 base, with 26 bases left between them. CDR1 is SGHKS and CDR2 is YYEKEE in the germline V gene (reference sequence). CDR3 DNA sequence: TGTGCCAGCACAAATTCTAAACGGGCAGGGGGGATTTCTGGGGCCAACGTCCTGACTTTC. Encoded protein: CASTNSKRAGGISGANVLTF.

The chain uses TRBV7-9 and TRBJ2-7; no firm D call. The CDR3 runs to 12 residues. Trimming removed 3 bases from V and 0 bases from J, with 3 bases in between. Looked up from germline, CDR1 is SEHNR and CDR2 is FQNEAQ (reference sequence). CDR3 sequence reads: CASSFDSYEQYF. For the CDR3, the DNA is TGTGCCAGCAGCTTCGACTCCTACGAGCAGTACTTC.

The chain recombines TRBV25-1 with TRBJ2-3; D may be TRBD1 (6 bases). The CDR3 consists of 14 residues. The germline gives CDR1 MGHDK, CDR2 SYGVNS. The V and J ends lost 2 bases and 7 bases respectively, with 13 bases between them. The chain's CDR3 is CASSEQGKRYTQYF. DNA for the CDR3: TGTGCCAGCAGTGAACAGGGGAAGAGGTATACGCAGTATTTT.

Only one count was recorded for this clone. The rearrangement links TRBV6-6 to TRBJ2-7, with 8 bases matching TRBD1. CDR1 and CDR2 (germline): MNHNY, SVGAGI (reference sequence). V was clipped by 5 bases and J by 2 bases; unmatched bases: 5. CDR3 length equals 14 residues. CDR3 nucleotides: TGTGCCAGCAGTAAGGCACAGGGGGCCTACGAGCAGTACTTC. Protein: CASSKAQGAYEQYF.

CDR3 DNA sequence: TGTGCCAGCAGCTGGGGATTTTCGGGGGGCAACTATGGCTACACCTTC. It specifies CASSWGFSGGNYGYTF. The chain joins TRBV5-8 to TRBJ1-2, with D maybe TRBD1 (6 bases). V dropped 3 bases and J dropped 2 bases, with 17 bases sitting between them. Germline V CDR1 and CDR2: SGHTS, YDEGEE. The CDR3 runs to 16 residues.

This chain connects TRBV7-9 to TRBJ2-1; no clear D gene. CDR1 and CDR2 from the germline V gene are SEHNR and FQNEAQ (reference sequence). The CDR3 runs to 13 residues. V shed 3 bases and J shed 8 bases, with 11 bases lying between them. The CDR3 loop is CASSFFATDEQFF. The CDR3 bases are TGTGCCAGCAGCTTTTTCGCAACAGATGAGCAGTTCTTC.

V is TRBV10-3 and J is TRBJ2-7, with TRBD1 matching over 7 bases. V dropped 6 bases and J dropped 13; count of bases not matched to a gene: 21. The length of the CDR3 is 15 residues. The germline V gene encodes CDR1 ENHRY and CDR2 SYGVKD. CDR3 region: CAISRTDTHRDSKYF. The CDR3, as DNA: TGTGCCATCAGCCGGACCGACACACACCGGGACAGCAAATACTTC.

The V gene is TRBV4-3, the J gene TRBJ1-2, with no clear D. The V gene's germline CDR1 is LGHNA and CDR2 YSLEER. The CDR3 is made up of 14 amino acids. V was shortened by 0 bases and J by 5 bases, with 10 bases between the two germline ends. This CDR3 reads CASSQDSGLYGYTF. The CDR3 nucleotides are TGCGCCAGCAGCCAAGATTCAGGATTGTATGGCTACACCTTC.

The gene calls are TRBV18 and TRBJ2-4; perhaps D is TRBD1 or TRBD2 (5 bases each). Per the germline V gene, CDR1 is KGHSH and CDR2 is LQKENI. The V end lost 2 bases, the J end lost 2 bases, and 13 bases lay between the germline ends. The CDR3 covers 16 residues. CDR3 bases: TGTGCCAGCTCACCAATGGGGGACGGAACCAAAAACATTCAGTACTTC. Its translation: CASSPMGDGTKNIQYF. The full variable domain, with the rest looked up from reference TRBV18 and TRBJ2-4, is NAGVMQNPRHLVRRRGQEARLRCSPMKGHSHVYWYRQLPEEGLKFMVYLQKENIIDESGMPKERFSAEFPKEGPSILRIQQVVRGDSAAYFCASSPMGDGTKNIQYFGAGTRLSVL.

The chain is built from TRBV11-2 and TRBJ2-3; a weak D match, TRBD2 (5 bases). Trimming pared 6 bases from V and 1 base from J, leaving 17 bases between. From germline, CDR1 is SGHAT and CDR2 FQNNGV. The length of the CDR3 is 16 residues. CDR3 residues: CASRTQRGAGTDTQYF. Written as DNA, the CDR3 is TGTGCCAGCAGAACGCAACGGGGAGCAGGCACAGATACGCAGTATTTT. The complete variable domain, with remaining parts taken from reference TRBV11-2 and TRBJ2-3, reads EAGVAQSPRYKIIEKRQSVAFWCNPISGHATLYWYQQILGQGPKLLIQFQNNGVVDDSQLPKDRFSAERLKGVDSTLKIQPAKLEDSAVYLCASRTQRGAGTDTQYFGPGTRLTVL.

Comments on this clone: Its ends do not fully match the called genes, so a read error is possible. V gene TRBV19 combines with J gene TRBJ1-4, with D unresolved. The CDR3 covers 15 residues. Germline assignment: CDR1 LNHDA and CDR2 SQIVND (reference sequence). CDR3 in DNA: TGTGCCAGCAGTAAAGACGGGTGGATTCCTGAAAAACTGTTTTTT. Its protein product is CASSKDGWIPEKLFF.

This chain joins TRBV29-1 and TRBJ2-1, with D uncertain. Germline CDR1 and CDR2: SQVTM and ANQGSEA. With 4 bases removed from V and 9 bases from J, the gap between germline ends came to 16 bases. The CDR3 covers 13 residues. CDR3 in amino acids: CSVAGSGFSEQFF. CDR3 coding DNA: TGCAGCGTTGCCGGATCAGGCTTCTCTGAGCAGTTCTTC.

The gene calls are TRBV27 and TRBJ2-7; D is unclear. This CDR3 contains 14 residues. The germline gives CDR1 MNHEY, CDR2 SMNVEV (reference sequence). V dropped 0 bases and J dropped 3 bases, with 9 bases sitting between them. The CDR3 sequence: CASSLSLTNYEQYF. The CDR3 region has the DNA TGTGCCAGCAGTTTATCGCTTACAAACTACGAGCAGTACTTC.

This sequence joins TRBV12-2 and TRBJ2-7; no DNA check was done on the table's D call, TRBD2. TRBV12-2 is assigned pseudogene status. The CDR3 extends over 16 amino acids. CDR3 sequence (DNA): TGTGCAAGTCGCCTTATTCACGGACTAGCGGGACAAGAGCAGTACTTC. It codes for CASRLIHGLAGQEQYF.

The V gene is TRBV5-4, the J gene TRBJ2-5, with 8 bases identical to TRBD2. Germline V CDR1 and CDR2: SGHNT, YYREEE (reference sequence). Losses at the gene ends were 1 base for V and 4 bases for J; bases not matched to a gene: 0. The CDR3 sequence is 13 residues long. This CDR3 reads CASSLTSGETQYF. DNA for the CDR3: TGTGCCAGCAGCTTGACTAGCGGAGAGACCCAGTACTTC. Supplemented by reference TRBV5-4 and TRBJ2-5, the full variable domain reads ETGVTQSPTHLIKTRGQQVTLRCSSQSGHNTVSWYQQALGQGPQFIFQYYREEENGRGNFPPRFSGLQFPNYSSELNVNALELDDSALYLCASSLTSGETQYFGPGTRLLVL.

This clone was recorded once. The chain joins TRBV6-6 to TRBJ1-2; TRBD1 might be the D (6 bases). Per germline, CDR1 MNHNY and CDR2 SVGAGI (reference sequence). The V and J ends lost 2 bases and 4 bases respectively, with 8 bases between them. The CDR3 covers 13 residues. The CDR3 DNA reads TGTGCCAGCAGTTACCTGGACAGCTATGGCTACACCTTC. Its translation: CASSYLDSYGYTF.

The chain carries TRBV30 and TRBJ1-1, with D possibly TRBD1 on 5 matching bases. This CDR3 contains 12 residues. CDR1 is GTSNPN, CDR2 SVGIG, per germline (reference sequence). V was clipped by 0 bases and J by 5 bases, with 7 bases between them. The CDR3 region is CAWSVGATEAFF. CDR3 sequence (DNA): TGTGCCTGGAGTGTAGGGGCGACTGAAGCTTTCTTT.

This rearrangement joins TRBV13 to TRBJ1-1; D unresolved. The germline V and J ends were trimmed by 6 bases and 1 base, with 21 bases remaining between them. Germline V gene data show CDR1 as PRHDT and CDR2 as FYEKMQ (reference sequence). CDR3 size: 17 residues. The CDR3 DNA reads as TGTGCCAGCAGAGAGGCCAGGAGTTCGGGAGGGAACACTGAAGCTTTCTTT. It is translated as CASREARSSGGNTEAFF.

The J gene is TRBJ1-1, the V gene TRBV7-8; tentatively, D is TRBD1 (5 bases). Trimming left V 4 bases short and J 2 bases short, with 14 bases between. Germline lookup yields CDR1 SGHVS and CDR2 FQNEAQ. The CDR3 length is 15 residues. CDR3 sequence: CASSSWGQLNTEAFF. For the CDR3, the DNA is TGTGCCAGCAGCTCCTGGGGCCAGCTCAACACTGAAGCTTTCTTT. Using reference TRBV7-8 and TRBJ1-1 for the parts outside the CDR3, the full variable domain is GAGVSQSPRYKVAKRGQDVALRCDPISGHVSLFWYQQALGQGPEFLTYFQNEAQLDKSGLPSDRFFAERPEGSVSTLKIQRTQQEDSAVYLCASSSWGQLNTEAFFGQGTRLTVV.